One sample yielded the 18 T cell receptor beta chains listed below, sequenced in a study of preoperative IRX-2 immunotherapy in early breast cancer. TCRdb's copy holds only in-frame clones and misses some; the assay was immunoSEQ multiplex PCR. The table records more than 6,500 clones, 75% to 85% of them present only once. Treatment here: preoperative locoregional IRX-2 cytokine immunotherapy. Sequenced here: tumor tissue, sampled after IRX-2 immunotherapy. These receptors were obtained from a human donor with breast cancer.

The CDR3 here is CASSPRGGQGASGANVLTF. The CDR3 nucleotides are TGTGCCAGTTCGCCCAGAGGGGGACAGGGGGCATCTGGGGCCAACGTCCTGACTTTC. The V call is TRBV19, the J call TRBJ2-6; 12 bases align to TRBD1. This CDR3 is built from 19 residues. CDR1 and CDR2 from the germline V gene are LNHDA and SQIVND (reference sequence). V lost 8 bases to trimming and J lost 1 base; unmatched junction nucleotides: 12.

The chain couples TRBV19 to TRBJ2-5; D may be TRBD1 (6 bases). The CDR3 has 14 amino acids. Germline-derived CDR1 and CDR2 are LNHDA and SQIVND (reference sequence). V shed 0 bases and J shed 5 bases, with 10 bases lying between them. The CDR3: CASSIDWGQETQYF. CDR3 coding DNA: TGTGCCAGTAGTATAGATTGGGGGCAGGAGACCCAGTACTTC.

The genes are TRBV18 and TRBJ1-6; D not resolved. V dropped 3 bases and J dropped 8 bases, with 8 bases sitting between them. There are 13 residues in the CDR3. Germline CDR1 KGHSH, CDR2 LQKENI. This CDR3 reads CASSPRTDSPLHF. The CDR3 coding sequence is TGTGCCAGCTCACCGCGGACCGATTCACCCCTCCACTTT.

V gene TRBV1 combines with J gene TRBJ2-5; TRBD2, the table's D call, was not compared with the DNA. TRBV1 is recorded as a pseudogene. The length of the CDR3 is 17 residues. Written as DNA, the CDR3 is TGCGCCAGCAGCCAACCCTTTAGCGGGGGAGGGAAAGAGACCCAGTACTTC. Translated: CASSQPFSGGGKETQYF.

Of note for this clone: Mismatch with germline at one junction end may stem from a read error. V and J are TRBV6-8 and TRBJ1-1, with 11 bases aligning to TRBD1. The CDR3 is made up of 15 amino acids. CDR1 is MNHGY, CDR2 SAAAGT, per germline. In nucleotides, the CDR3 is TGTGCCATCAGTGGCGGGACAGGGGGGAACACTGAAGCTTTCTTT. Translating it yields CAISGGTGGNTEAFF.

V and J are TRBV6-4 and TRBJ2-3; D gene unclear. The CDR3 covers 15 residues. Per the germline V gene, CDR1 is MRHNA and CDR2 is SNTAGT. Trimming took 4 bases from V and 0 from J, leaving 11 bases between them. CDR3 in DNA: TGTGCCAGCAGTGCGCGCAGCCTGAGCACAGATACGCAGTATTTT. It specifies CASSARSLSTDTQYF.

The V and J genes are TRBV18 and TRBJ2-5, with TRBD2 matching over 12 bases. This CDR3 region has 17 residues. Germline values: CDR1 KGHSH, CDR2 LQKENI. Trimming took 0 bases from V and 1 from J; bases not matched to a gene: 3. The CDR3 coding sequence is TGTGCCAGCTCACCACCCCGACTAGCGGGGGTCCAAGAGACCCAGTACTTC. Translation: CASSPPRLAGVQETQYF.

This clone has only a few counts. The chain is built from TRBV6-8 and TRBJ1-5; D remains ambiguous. The germline gives CDR1 MNHGY, CDR2 SAAAGT. Between the trimmed V and J ends, which lost 0 bases and 4 bases, there was a span of 13 bases. There are 16 residues in the CDR3. The CDR3 DNA reads TGTGCCAGCAGTTACTCGTCCGGGTTTTGGAATCAGCCCCAGCATTTT. This sequence encodes CASSYSSGFWNQPQHF.

The V and J genes are TRBV30 and TRBJ1-2; the D gene is possibly TRBD1 (5 bases). Germline V gene data show CDR1 as GTSNPN and CDR2 as SVGIG (reference sequence). The ends were cut back, 0 bases at V and 8 bases at J, with 16 bases in the middle. The CDR3 is 14 amino acids. The CDR3 reads CAWSVGRGGYGYTF. CDR3 DNA: TGTGCCTGGAGTGTCGGGAGGGGAGGTTACGGCTACACCTTC.

J is TRBJ2-7 and V is TRBV12-5, with TRBD1 matching over 10 bases. This CDR3 is built from 15 residues. Germline values: CDR1 LGHNT, CDR2 FRNRAP. DNA for the CDR3: TGTGCCAGCGAAATCGGGACAGGGGCCCTCTACGAGCAGTACTTC. Translation gives CASEIGTGALYEQYF.

This clone is termed medium-sized. V gene TRBV1 combines with J gene TRBJ2-1; the table's TRBD2 call for D was not verified on the DNA. TRBV1 is a known pseudogene. The CDR3 runs 14 residues. The CDR3 loop reads CASSQRSAYNEQFF. The CDR3 DNA follows: TGCGCCAGCAGCCAACGTTCGGCCTACAATGAGCAGTTCTTC.

V and J are TRBV19 and TRBJ2-3; no reliable D call. CDR3 size: 14 residues. Trimming took 4 bases from V and 7 from J, leaving 15 bases between them. The V gene's germline CDR1 is LNHDA and CDR2 SQIVND (reference sequence). The CDR3 protein is CASSTLHRGHTQYF. The CDR3 nucleotides are TGTGCCAGTAGTACCTTACACAGAGGTCATACGCAGTATTTT.

The chain joins TRBV9 to TRBJ2-2; D perhaps matches TRBD2 (6 bases). V was trimmed by 5 bases and J by 4 bases, leaving 18 bases between them. The CDR3 is made up of 16 amino acids. Per germline, CDR1 SGDLS and CDR2 YYNGEE. The DNA for the CDR3 is TGTGCCAGCAGAAGTCCGGGACTTTCGGCCACCGGGGAGCTGTTTTTT. Its translation: CASRSPGLSATGELFF.

The chain links TRBV10-2 to TRBJ1-2, with D unclear. Trimming stripped 5 bases from V and 2 bases from J, with 9 bases between. The CDR3 totals 13 residues. Germline CDR1 reads WSHSY; CDR2 reads SAAADI. The CDR3 is CASSSDANYGYTF. The CDR3 nucleotides read TGCGCCAGCAGTTCGGACGCCAACTATGGCTACACCTTC.

The chain combines TRBV14 with TRBJ1-2; D call uncertain. The germline V gene has CDR1 SGHDN and CDR2 FVKESK. Between the trimmed V and J ends, which lost 1 base and 0 bases, there was a span of 6 bases. The CDR3 is 14 residues long. DNA for the CDR3: TGTGCCAGCAGCCAAGCGCCAGCTAACTATGGCTACACCTTC. It codes for CASSQAPANYGYTF.

DNA of the CDR3: TGTGCCAGCAGCCAATTTCGGGAAACTGAAGCTTTCTTT. It specifies CASSQFRETEAFF. This chain connects TRBV16 to TRBJ1-1; D ambiguous. Looked up from germline, CDR1 is KGHSY and CDR2 is FQNENV. This CDR3 is 13 amino acids long. Trimming cost V 1 base and J 5 bases, with 8 bases left between them.

The V gene is TRBV19, the J gene TRBJ1-2; 7 bases are a match to TRBD1. Losses at the gene ends were 9 bases for V and 5 bases for J; bases not matched to a gene: 12. Germline V gene sequence: CDR1 LNHDA, CDR2 SQIVND (reference sequence). CDR3 size: 14 residues. CDR3 DNA: TGTGCCAGCGCAAACCGCGGGACAGAGTATGGCTACACCTTC. Translation gives CASANRGTEYGYTF.

The rearrangement uses TRBV11-3 and TRBJ1-3; D unresolved. The CDR3 length is 14 residues. The V gene lost 4 bases and the J gene lost 0 bases, with 7 bases spanning the gap. Germline assignment: CDR1 SGHNT and CDR2 YENEEA. The DNA for the CDR3 is TGTGCCAGCAGCTCGAGGGTCTCTGGAAACACCATATATTTT. Translating gives CASSSRVSGNTIYF.